These T cell receptor beta chains were read from a single sample in a study of shared clonotypes between healthy human individuals. Sequencing was performed with immunoSEQ multiplex PCR; in TCRdb, only in-frame clones are kept and a portion is missing. Of 2 million to 2.5 million clones listed, approximately 94% are singletons. The sample taken for sequencing was naive CD4+ T cells sorted from blood. The receptors stem from a man aged 18 to 29 in good health. Each CDR3 is given with its conserved first and last residue. Each record gives: V gene, J gene, D gene, clone size, CDR3 protein, CDR3 DNA. A D gene is named only where the DNA matches it firmly. Clone size is shown for a subset of rows, as once, few, many or a class of expanded clone.

v_call: TRBV5-1
j_call: TRBJ2-6
d_call: .
clone_size: .
cdr3_aa: CASSLVGSFSGANVLTF
cdr3_nt: TGCGCCAGCAGCTTGGTTGGCAGCTTTTCTGGGGCCAACGTCCTGACTTTC

v_call: TRBV30
j_call: TRBJ1-4
d_call: .
clone_size: .
cdr3_aa: CAWSVRATNEKLFF
cdr3_nt: TGTGCCTGGAGTGTCAGGGCGACTAATGAAAAACTGTTTTTT

v_call: TRBV19
j_call: TRBJ2-6
d_call: .
clone_size: .
cdr3_aa: CASSMQSLGANVLTF
cdr3_nt: TGTGCCAGTAGTATGCAATCTCTTGGGGCCAACGTCCTGACTTTC

v_call: TRBV10-2
j_call: TRBJ2-7
d_call: TRBD2
clone_size: .
cdr3_aa: CAIPGLGSREQYF
cdr3_nt: TGCGCCATCCCGGGACTAGGGTCGCGTGAGCAGTACTTC

v_call: TRBV6-5
j_call: TRBJ1-1
d_call: .
clone_size: .
cdr3_aa: CASSYSSKNTEAFF
cdr3_nt: TGTGCCAGCAGTTACTCGTCCAAGAACACTGAAGCTTTCTTT

v_call: TRBV5-8
j_call: TRBJ2-2
d_call: .
clone_size: .
cdr3_aa: CASNEWVGINTGELFF
cdr3_nt: TGTGCCAGCAACGAGTGGGTGGGGATAAACACCGGGGAGCTGTTTTTT

v_call: TRBV6-1
j_call: TRBJ1-6
d_call: .
clone_size: .
cdr3_aa: CASNRALSYNSPLHF
cdr3_nt: TGTGCCAGCAATCGTGCCCTCTCCTATAATTCACCCCTCCACTTT

v_call: TRBV7-9
j_call: TRBJ1-1
d_call: .
clone_size: .
cdr3_aa: CASSLGSTEAFF
cdr3_nt: TGTGCCAGCAGCTTAGGGAGCACTGAAGCTTTCTTT

v_call: TRBV6-5
j_call: TRBJ2-3
d_call: TRBD2
clone_size: .
cdr3_aa: CASSRGERGGDTQYF
cdr3_nt: TGTGCCAGCAGTCGCGGGGAGCGGGGCGGGGATACGCAGTATTTT

v_call: TRBV15
j_call: TRBJ1-6
d_call: .
clone_size: .
cdr3_aa: CATSRDLGANSPLHF
cdr3_nt: TGTGCCACCAGCAGAGACCTAGGCGCGAATTCACCCCTCCACTTT

v_call: TRBV10-3
j_call: TRBJ2-7
d_call: .
clone_size: .
cdr3_aa: CAISESGKTIGYEQYF
cdr3_nt: TGTGCCATCAGTGAGTCGGGTAAGACTATTGGATACGAGCAGTACTTC

v_call: TRBV27
j_call: TRBJ2-7
d_call: .
clone_size: .
cdr3_aa: CASSSGFTGYEQYF
cdr3_nt: TGTGCCAGCAGTTCTGGTTTTACGGGGTACGAGCAGTACTTC

v_call: TRBV2
j_call: TRBJ2-5
d_call: .
clone_size: .
cdr3_aa: CASRRTAQETQYF
cdr3_nt: TGTGCCAGCAGACGGACAGCCCAAGAGACCCAGTACTTC

v_call: TRBV30
j_call: TRBJ1-4
d_call: .
clone_size: .
cdr3_aa: CAWSASKLGTNEKLFF
cdr3_nt: TGTGCCTGGAGTGCATCTAAATTGGGGACTAATGAAAAACTGTTTTTT

v_call: TRBV5-6
j_call: TRBJ1-3
d_call: .
clone_size: once
cdr3_aa: CASSLNPGSSSGNTIYF
cdr3_nt: TGTGCCAGCAGCTTGAACCCGGGCTCGAGCTCTGGAAACACCATATATTTT

v_call: TRBV6-4
j_call: TRBJ2-7
d_call: TRBD1
clone_size: .
cdr3_aa: CASSDSGQGACEQYF
cdr3_nt: TGTGCCAGCAGTGACTCAGGACAGGGGGCTTGTGAGCAGTACTTC

v_call: TRBV7-9
j_call: TRBJ1-1
d_call: .
clone_size: .
cdr3_aa: CASMGGKQNTEAFF
cdr3_nt: TGTGCCAGCATGGGGGGGAAACAGAACACTGAAGCTTTCTTT

v_call: TRBV27
j_call: TRBJ2-3
d_call: .
clone_size: .
cdr3_aa: CASSLAGTDTQYF
cdr3_nt: TGTGCCAGCAGTTTAGCGGGCACAGATACGCAGTATTTT

v_call: TRBV9
j_call: TRBJ1-3
d_call: TRBD1
clone_size: .
cdr3_aa: CASSVGQGGNTIYF
cdr3_nt: TGTGCCAGCAGCGTAGGACAGGGGGGCAACACCATATATTTT

v_call: TRBV6-6
j_call: TRBJ2-7
d_call: .
clone_size: .
cdr3_aa: CASSLMGEQYF
cdr3_nt: TGTGCCAGCAGCCTGATGGGAGAGCAGTACTTC

v_call: TRBV6-6
j_call: TRBJ1-2
d_call: TRBD1
clone_size: .
cdr3_aa: CASSRGQGDGYTF
cdr3_nt: TGTGCCAGCAGTCGCGGACAGGGGGATGGCTACACCTTC

v_call: TRBV4-3
j_call: TRBJ1-6
d_call: TRBD1
clone_size: .
cdr3_aa: CASSQDPGTGFFPLHF
cdr3_nt: TGCGCCAGCAGCCAAGATCCCGGGACAGGGTTCTTTCCCCTCCACTTT

v_call: TRBV6-1
j_call: TRBJ1-5
d_call: TRBD1
clone_size: once
cdr3_aa: CASSAWDSSNQPQHF
cdr3_nt: TGTGCCAGCAGTGCCTGGGACAGCAGCAATCAGCCCCAGCATTTT

v_call: TRBV7-9
j_call: TRBJ1-1
d_call: .
clone_size: .
cdr3_aa: CASSRTLGTEAFF
cdr3_nt: TGTGCCAGCAGCCGGACCCTAGGGACTGAAGCTTTCTTT

v_call: TRBV6-6
j_call: TRBJ2-1
d_call: .
clone_size: .
cdr3_aa: CASSYSGSNMYNEQFF
cdr3_nt: TGTGCCAGCAGTTACTCGGGGTCGAATATGTACAATGAGCAGTTCTTC

v_call: TRBV7-2
j_call: TRBJ1-5
d_call: .
clone_size: .
cdr3_aa: CASSLERGQPQHF
cdr3_nt: TGTGCCAGCAGCTTAGAGCGGGGTCAGCCCCAGCATTTT

v_call: TRBV15
j_call: TRBJ1-1
d_call: .
clone_size: .
cdr3_aa: CATSSQRGTEAFF
cdr3_nt: TGTGCCACCAGCAGCCAGCGAGGGACTGAAGCTTTCTTT

v_call: TRBV28
j_call: TRBJ1-5
d_call: .
clone_size: .
cdr3_aa: CASRPGTSGDNQPQHF
cdr3_nt: TGTGCCAGCAGGCCTGGGACTTCGGGGGACAATCAGCCCCAGCATTTT

v_call: TRBV7-9
j_call: TRBJ1-1
d_call: .
clone_size: .
cdr3_aa: CASSPWRGMNTEAFF
cdr3_nt: TGTGCCAGCAGCCCCTGGCGGGGGATGAACACTGAAGCTTTCTTT

v_call: TRBV7-3
j_call: TRBJ2-5
d_call: TRBD1
clone_size: .
cdr3_aa: CASSLGGRGTETQYF
cdr3_nt: TGTGCCAGCAGCTTAGGTGGCAGGGGGACGGAGACCCAGTACTTC

v_call: TRBV6-5
j_call: TRBJ1-5
d_call: TRBD1
clone_size: .
cdr3_aa: CASTSPTGGNHF
cdr3_nt: TGTGCCAGCACATCCCCGACAGGGGGTAACCATTTT

v_call: TRBV6-1
j_call: TRBJ2-7
d_call: TRBD1
clone_size: .
cdr3_aa: CASRGDREKMQYF
cdr3_nt: TGTGCCAGCAGGGGCGACAGGGAAAAGATGCAGTACTTC

v_call: TRBV4-3
j_call: TRBJ2-3
d_call: TRBD1
clone_size: .
cdr3_aa: CASSSQRGQGASDTQYF
cdr3_nt: TGCGCCAGCAGTTCCCAGCGGGGACAGGGGGCGTCAGATACGCAGTATTTT

v_call: TRBV28
j_call: TRBJ1-2
d_call: TRBD1
clone_size: few
cdr3_aa: CASSSGTVYGYTF
cdr3_nt: TGTGCCAGCAGTTCCGGGACAGTCTATGGCTACACCTTC

v_call: TRBV9
j_call: TRBJ1-1
d_call: .
clone_size: .
cdr3_aa: CASSVGGVSSPISEAFF
cdr3_nt: TGTGCCAGCAGCGTAGGGGGGGTGTCGTCCCCAATCTCTGAAGCTTTCTTT

v_call: TRBV6-5
j_call: TRBJ2-7
d_call: .
clone_size: .
cdr3_aa: CATATRNPYEQYF
cdr3_nt: TGTGCCACCGCGACTAGGAACCCCTACGAGCAGTACTTC

v_call: TRBV30
j_call: TRBJ2-3
d_call: TRBD2
clone_size: .
cdr3_aa: CAWTKATSGTDTQYF
cdr3_nt: TGTGCCTGGACCAAAGCGACTAGCGGCACAGATACGCAGTATTTT

v_call: TRBV6-5
j_call: TRBJ2-3
d_call: TRBD2
clone_size: .
cdr3_aa: CASTGGGGRSDTQYF
cdr3_nt: TGTGCCAGCACCGGGGGCGGGGGGAGGTCAGATACGCAGTATTTT

v_call: TRBV18
j_call: TRBJ2-1
d_call: TRBD2
clone_size: .
cdr3_aa: CASSPSGLAGGPYNEQFF
cdr3_nt: TGTGCCAGCTCACCCTCGGGACTAGCGGGAGGCCCCTACAATGAGCAGTTCTTC

v_call: TRBV28
j_call: TRBJ1-1
d_call: .
clone_size: .
cdr3_aa: CASSSGNEVTEAFF
cdr3_nt: TGTGCCAGCAGTTCGGGTAACGAGGTAACTGAAGCTTTCTTT

v_call: TRBV18
j_call: TRBJ1-1
d_call: .
clone_size: .
cdr3_aa: CASSLSANTEAFF
cdr3_nt: TGTGCCAGCTCACTGTCGGCTAACACTGAAGCTTTCTTT

v_call: TRBV10-3
j_call: TRBJ1-1
d_call: .
clone_size: .
cdr3_aa: CAISENPVGLNTEAFF
cdr3_nt: TGTGCCATCAGTGAGAACCCAGTAGGCTTGAACACTGAAGCTTTCTTT

v_call: TRBV5-1
j_call: TRBJ1-4
d_call: .
clone_size: .
cdr3_aa: CASAPRATTNEKLFF
cdr3_nt: TGCGCCAGCGCTCCCAGAGCAACAACTAATGAAAAACTGTTTTTT